The present T cell receptor beta chain was sequenced within a study of beta chain features in type 1 diabetes. The study, taken as a whole, reports: Type 1 diabetes patients had moderately but significantly shorter TCRB CDR3s in all four CD4+ subsets.

Germline-derived CDR1 and CDR2 are SNHLY and FYNNEI. This CDR3 has 14 residues. V was pared by 6 bases and J by 6 bases, with 3 bases of the junction left unmatched. This clone was counted at least ten times. Its antigen is still unknown. All of the isolated RNA was reverse transcribed, so expressed TCRB transcripts were sequenced. Here immunoSEQ multiplex PCR was the method, and the copy in TCRdb shows in-frame clones only, minus some. The data hold about 390,000 clones, with over 8.5% observed a single time. The chain employs TRBV2 and TRBJ1-4; 11 bases are a match to TRBD1. Sequencing was done on a sample of central memory CD4+ T cells from blood. The sequence was obtained from a man aged 25 to 40 with type 1 diabetes. Here the CDR3 reads CASRKGQGDEKLFF. For the CDR3, the DNA is TGTGCCAGCAGAAAGGGACAGGGGGATGAAAAACTGTTTTTT.